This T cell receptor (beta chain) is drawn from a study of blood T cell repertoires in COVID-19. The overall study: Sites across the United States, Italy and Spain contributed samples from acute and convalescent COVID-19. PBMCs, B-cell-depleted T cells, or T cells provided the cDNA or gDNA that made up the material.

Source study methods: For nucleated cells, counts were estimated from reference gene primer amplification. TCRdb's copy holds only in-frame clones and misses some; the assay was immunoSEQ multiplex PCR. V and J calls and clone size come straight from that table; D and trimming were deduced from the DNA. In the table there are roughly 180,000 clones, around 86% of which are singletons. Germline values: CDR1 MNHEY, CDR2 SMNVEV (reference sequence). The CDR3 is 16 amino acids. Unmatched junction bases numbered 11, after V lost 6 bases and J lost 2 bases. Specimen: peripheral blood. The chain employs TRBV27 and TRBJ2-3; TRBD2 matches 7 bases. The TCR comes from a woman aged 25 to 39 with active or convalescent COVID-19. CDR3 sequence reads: CASRPSGMGFTDTQYF. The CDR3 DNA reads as TGTGCCAGCAGGCCCAGCGGGATGGGTTTCACAGATACGCAGTATTTT.